This T cell receptor (beta chain) was recovered during a study of prognosis after radiotherapy for stage I lung cancer. Germline V lookup: CDR1 LNHDA, CDR2 SQIVND (reference sequence). The V gene lost 7 bases and the J gene lost 1 base, with 13 bases spanning the gap. CDR3 length equals 14 residues. Using two-round multiplex PCR, the authors amplified TCR beta CDR3 from genomic DNA. Primers specific to each TRBV and TRBJ gene were used in first-round PCR. TCRdb redid the calling of the multiplex PCR reads with MiXCR, one entry per CDR3 protein. The data contain under 75,000 distinct CDR3 sequences, around 27% of them singletons. The table lists this clonotype with many counts.

The source material was PBMCs, sampled before or after stereotactic body radiation therapy (not recorded which). The V and J genes are TRBV19 and TRBJ1-1; the D is unclear. The TCR was taken from a donor aged 50 or older with non-small cell lung cancer. The CDR3 DNA reads as TGTGCCAGTAATGGCCGACGGGGGAACACTGAAGCTTTCTTT. Translation: CASNGRRGNTEAFF.